The present TCR beta chain was sequenced within a study of T cells after yellow fever vaccination. Whole-study findings and limits: Weaker, the secondary response peaked sooner, at day 5 versus 15. Once the booster was given, most primary-vaccination clones reappeared, at around 96% for CD4 and 88% for CD8.

TCRdb processed the 5' RACE reads anew with MiXCR; each CDR3 protein has one entry. The sample has 450,000 to 550,000 distinct CDR3 sequences, just over 20% seen once. Trimming removed 1 base from V and 15 bases from J, with 10 bases in between. The length of the CDR3 is 12 residues. Germline V CDR1 and CDR2: SGHTA, FQGNSA. Ten or more counts support this clonotype. Its antigen is unidentified. The chain has TRBV7-2 and TRBJ1-6, with unresolved D. The sample in question was PBMCs, obtained roughly 20 days after the first yellow fever vaccination. The clonotype comes from a man in his late teens or twenties who received the YFV17D yellow fever vaccine. DNA of the CDR3: TGTGCCAGCAGCTTAGGATTCCAAGACCTCCACTTT. Translating gives CASSLGFQDLHF.